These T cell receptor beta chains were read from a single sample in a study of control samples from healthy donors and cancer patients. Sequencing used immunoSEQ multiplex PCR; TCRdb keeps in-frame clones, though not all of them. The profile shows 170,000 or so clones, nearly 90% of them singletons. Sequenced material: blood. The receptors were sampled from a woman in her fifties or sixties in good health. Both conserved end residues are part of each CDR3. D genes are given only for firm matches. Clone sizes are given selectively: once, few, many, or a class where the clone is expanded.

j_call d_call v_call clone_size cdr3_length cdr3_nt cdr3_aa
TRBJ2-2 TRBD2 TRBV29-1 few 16 TGCAGCGTTCGACTAGCGGGGGCCCTGAACACCGGGGAGCTGTTTTTT CSVRLAGALNTGELFF
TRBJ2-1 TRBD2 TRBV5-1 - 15 TGCGCCAGCAGCTTGGCGCTAGCGGGGGGGGGTGAGCAGTTCTTC CASSLALAGGGEQFF
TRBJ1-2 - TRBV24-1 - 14 TGTGCCACCAGAGACCGTGGACAGCTCTATGGCTACACCTTC CATRDRGQLYGYTF
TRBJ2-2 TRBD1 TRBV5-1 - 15 TGCGCCAGCAGCCAAGGGACAGGGGGGGCCGGGGAGCTGTTTTTT CASSQGTGGAGELFF
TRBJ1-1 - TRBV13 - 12 TGTGCCAGCCTGGGGGGGGCCCCTGAAGCTTTCTTT CASLGGAPEAFF
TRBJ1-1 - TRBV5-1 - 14 TGCGCCACCAGGGACGGACTACCGGGGACTGAAGCTTTCTTT CATRDGLPGTEAFF
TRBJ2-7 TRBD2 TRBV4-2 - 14 TGTGCCAGCAGCCAAGATCTAGCGGCCTACGAGCAGTACTTC CASSQDLAAYEQYF
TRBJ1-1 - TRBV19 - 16 TGTGCCAGTACCCCTCCGGGACTCATGTCGAACACTGAAGCTTTCTTT CASTPPGLMSNTEAFF
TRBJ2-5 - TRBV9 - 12 TGTGCCAGCAGCGTTGACAGTGCCCAGCAGTACTTC CASSVDSAQQYF
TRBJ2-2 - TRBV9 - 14 TGTGCCAGCAGCCCTTCGGCGGACACCGGGGAGCTGTTTTTT CASSPSADTGELFF
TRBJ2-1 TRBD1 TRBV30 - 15 TGTGCCTCGCAGGACAGGGGGAAAACCTACAATGAGCAGTTCTTC CASQDRGKTYNEQFF
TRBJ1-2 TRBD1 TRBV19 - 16 TGTGCCAGTAGTAAAGGACAGGGGCAAGCTAACTATGGCTACACCTTC CASSKGQGQANYGYTF
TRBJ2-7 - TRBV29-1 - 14 TGCAGCGTTGCACCCCGGCTAGTGTCTTACGAGCAGTACTTC CSVAPRLVSYEQYF
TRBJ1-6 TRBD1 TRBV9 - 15 TGTGCCAGCAGCCCGGGGGCAGGGGGAGATTCACCCCTCCACTTT CASSPGAGGDSPLHF
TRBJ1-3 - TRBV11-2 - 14 TGTGCCAGCACCGAAAGGGTTTGGGGAAACACCATATATTTT CASTERVWGNTIYF
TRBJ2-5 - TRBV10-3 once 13 TGTGCCATCAGTGACCAAGTGATACAGACCCAGTACTTC CAISDQVIQTQYF
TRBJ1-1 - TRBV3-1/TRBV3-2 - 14 TGTGCCAGCAGCCAAGCCCGGGGTATCACTGAAGCTTTCTTT CASSQARGITEAFF
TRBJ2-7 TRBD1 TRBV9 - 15 TGTGCCAGCAGCGTAGAATACAGGGGGCCCTACGAGCAGTACTTC CASSVEYRGPYEQYF
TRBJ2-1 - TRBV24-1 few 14 TGTGCCACCAGTGATTTGTCTCCACGGAATGAGCAGTTCTTC CATSDLSPRNEQFF
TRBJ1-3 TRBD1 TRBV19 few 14 TGTGCCAGTCAACAGGGGGCAGCTGGAAACACCATATATTTT CASQQGAAGNTIYF
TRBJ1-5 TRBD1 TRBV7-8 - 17 TGTGCCAGCAGCTTAATTGTCCTGGGGACAGGGGATCAGCCCCAGCATTTT CASSLIVLGTGDQPQHF
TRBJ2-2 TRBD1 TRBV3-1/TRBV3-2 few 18 TGTGCCAGCAGCCAAGATGGGGCAGGGGGATTGAACACCGGGGAGCTGTTTTTT CASSQDGAGGLNTGELFF
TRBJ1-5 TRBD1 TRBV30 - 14 TGTGCCTGCAGAGGACAGGGGGCAGGTCAGCCCCAGCATTTT CACRGQGAGQPQHF
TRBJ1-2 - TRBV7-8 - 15 TGTGCCAGCAGCCCTTTTTTGGGGCGCGACTATGGCTACACCTTC CASSPFLGRDYGYTF
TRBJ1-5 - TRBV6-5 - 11 TGTGCCAGCAGTCGGGACGGTGCCCAGCATTTT CASSRDGAQHF
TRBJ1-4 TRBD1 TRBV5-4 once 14 TGTGCCAGCAGCAAGGGGGCGGGGAATGAAAAACTGTTTTTT CASSKGAGNEKLFF
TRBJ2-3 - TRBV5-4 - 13 TGTGCCAGCAGCTTGGGCCCAACAGATACGCAGTATTTT CASSLGPTDTQYF
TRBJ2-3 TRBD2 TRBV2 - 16 TGTGCCAGCAGGGCTAGGACTAGCGGGGGGGAGGATACGCAGTATTTT CASRARTSGGEDTQYF
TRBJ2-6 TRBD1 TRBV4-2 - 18 TGTGCCAGCAGCCCCGACCGGGACAGGGCGAGGGGGGCCAACGTCCTGACTTTC CASSPDRDRARGANVLTF
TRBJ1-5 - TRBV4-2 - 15 TGTGCCAGCAGCCAAGCTAGGGAATTACGGCAGCCCCAGCATTTT CASSQARELRQPQHF
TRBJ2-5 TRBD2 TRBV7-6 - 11 TGTGCCAGCAGCGGGGGGGGGACCCAGTACTTC CASSGGGTQYF
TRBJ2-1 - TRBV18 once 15 TGTGCCAGCTCACCGCTGGGACCCTTGGATAATGAGCAGTTCTTC CASSPLGPLDNEQFF
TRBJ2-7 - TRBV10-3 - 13 TGTGCCATGAGACTCGAGAGAAACTACGAGCAGTACTTC CAMRLERNYEQYF
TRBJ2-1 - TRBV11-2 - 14 TGTGCCAGCGAGGGTGGTACACGGCCTAATGAGCAGTTCTTC CASEGGTRPNEQFF
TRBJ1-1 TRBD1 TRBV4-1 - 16 TGCGCCAGCAGCCAACCCATCACAGGGGTGGATACTGAAGCTTTCTTT CASSQPITGVDTEAFF
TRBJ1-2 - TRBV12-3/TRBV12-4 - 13 TGTGCCAGCATCATCAGAAGAAACTATGGCTACACCTTC CASIIRRNYGYTF
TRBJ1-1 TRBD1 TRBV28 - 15 TGTGCCAGCAGTTTACTGACAGGGTTGGGCACTGAAGCTTTCTTT CASSLLTGLGTEAFF
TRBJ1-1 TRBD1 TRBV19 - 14 TGTGCCAGTAGTACCAGGGGGCCTAACACTGAAGCTTTCTTT CASSTRGPNTEAFF
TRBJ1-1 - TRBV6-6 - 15 TGTGCCAGCAGTTTGCCAGACGGGGGTTTCACTGAAGCTTTCTTT CASSLPDGGFTEAFF
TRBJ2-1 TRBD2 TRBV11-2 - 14 TGTGCCAGCACACTAGCGGGAGGGACTAATGAGCAGTTCTTC CASTLAGGTNEQFF
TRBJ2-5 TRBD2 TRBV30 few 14 TGTGCCTGGACCTCGGGAGGGTTCCAAGAGACCCAGTACTTC CAWTSGGFQETQYF
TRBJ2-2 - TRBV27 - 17 TGTGCCAGCAGTTTAGACACCTTCGACAGCAACACCGGGGAGCTGTTTTTT CASSLDTFDSNTGELFF
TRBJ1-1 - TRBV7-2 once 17 TGTGCCAGCAGCTCTCTCGTCCTCCTCACCGCCGGGACTGAAGCTTTCTTT CASSSLVLLTAGTEAFF
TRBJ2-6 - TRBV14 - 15 TGTGCCAGCAGCCCAACAGGGACTGGGGCCAACGTCCTGACTTTC CASSPTGTGANVLTF
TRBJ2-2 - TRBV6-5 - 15 TGTGCCAGCAGTCTCAACAGGGCGAACACCGGGGAGCTGTTTTTT CASSLNRANTGELFF
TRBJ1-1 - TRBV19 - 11 TGTGCCAGTAGTGTGGTCACTGAAGCTTTCTTT CASSVVTEAFF
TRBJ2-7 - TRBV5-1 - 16 TGCGCCAGCAGCTTGGGTACTCTGGGGGTTAGCTACGAGCAGTACTTC CASSLGTLGVSYEQYF
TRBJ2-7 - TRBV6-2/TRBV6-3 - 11 TGTGCCAGCAGTTACGGGGCAGGGCAGTACTTC CASSYGAGQYF
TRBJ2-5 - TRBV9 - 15 TGTGCCAGCAGCGTAGGCGCAGGGTTGGTGGAGACCCAGTACTTC CASSVGAGLVETQYF
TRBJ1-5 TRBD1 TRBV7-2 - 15 TGTGCCAGCAGCTTAGGGACAGGGAGAGTGCAGCCCCAGCATTTT CASSLGTGRVQPQHF
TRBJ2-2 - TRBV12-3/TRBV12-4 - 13 TGTGCCAGCACCATACAGGGCACCGGGGAGCTGTTTTTT CASTIQGTGELFF
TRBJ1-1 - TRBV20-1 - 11 TGCAGGCCCACGGGGGGGACTGAAGCTTTCTTT CRPTGGTEAFF